This TCR beta chain was identified in a study of radiation and T cells in renal cell carcinoma. Whole-study context: Nephrectomy followed 15 Gy stereotactic body radiation by 4 weeks.

CDR3 length: 15 residues. With 4 bases clipped from V and 5 bases from J, the junction kept 7 bases outside the gene matches. The germline gives CDR1 MNHEY, CDR2 SVGAGI. Study-wide points: Baseline intratumoral clonotype presence is unknown without pretreatment biopsies. In blood, top tumor clones expanded by 2 weeks, shrinking by 4.

The time point was: blood 2 weeks post-SBRT. Described treatment: 15 Gy SBRT to primary tumor, nephrectomy 4 weeks later. The tumor was a clear cell renal cell carcinoma. Remarks on this clone: Its antigen is unknown.

TCRdb's copy holds only in-frame clones and misses some; the assay was immunoSEQ multiplex PCR. The sample records under 150,000 clones, approximately 78% being singletons. The chain links TRBV6-5 to TRBJ1-4, with 7 nucleotides matching TRBD1. The sequence derives from a woman aged 55-75 years with renal cell carcinoma. Sample: blood, taken from a patient whose treatment included radiotherapy and nephrectomy. The chain's CDR3 is CASSSPGGGNEKLFF. DNA for the CDR3: TGTGCCAGCAGTTCACCAGGGGGAGGGAATGAAAAACTGTTTTTT.